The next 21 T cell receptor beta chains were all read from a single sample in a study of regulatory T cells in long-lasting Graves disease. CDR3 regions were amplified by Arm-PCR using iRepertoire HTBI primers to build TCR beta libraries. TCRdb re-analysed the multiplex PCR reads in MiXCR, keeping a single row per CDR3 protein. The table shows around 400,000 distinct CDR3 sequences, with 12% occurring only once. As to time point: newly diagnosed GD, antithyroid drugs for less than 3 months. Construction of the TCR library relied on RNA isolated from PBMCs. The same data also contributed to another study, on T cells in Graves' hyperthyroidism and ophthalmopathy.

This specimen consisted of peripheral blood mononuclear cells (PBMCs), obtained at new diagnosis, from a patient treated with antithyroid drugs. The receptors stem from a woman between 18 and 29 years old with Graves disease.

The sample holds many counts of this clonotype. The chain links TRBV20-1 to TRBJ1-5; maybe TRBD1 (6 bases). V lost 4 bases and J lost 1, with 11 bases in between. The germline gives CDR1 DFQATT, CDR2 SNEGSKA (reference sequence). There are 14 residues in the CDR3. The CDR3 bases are TGCAGTGCTACCCCCGGGGGCAGCAATCAGCCCCAGCATTTT. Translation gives CSATPGGSNQPQHF.

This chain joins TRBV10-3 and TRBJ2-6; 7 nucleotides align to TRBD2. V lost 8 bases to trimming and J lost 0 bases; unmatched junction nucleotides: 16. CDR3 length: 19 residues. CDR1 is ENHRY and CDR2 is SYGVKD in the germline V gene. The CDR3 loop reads CAIPGGEGRPSSGANVLTF. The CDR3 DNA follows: TGTGCCATCCCTGGTGGGGAGGGAAGGCCCTCCTCTGGGGCCAACGTCCTGACTTTC.

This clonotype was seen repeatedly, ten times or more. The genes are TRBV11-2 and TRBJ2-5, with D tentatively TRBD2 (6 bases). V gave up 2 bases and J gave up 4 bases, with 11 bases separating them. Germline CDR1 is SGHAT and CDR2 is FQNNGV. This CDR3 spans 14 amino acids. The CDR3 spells CASSLSAGRETQYF. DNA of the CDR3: TGTGCCAGCAGCTTATCCGCGGGGCGAGAGACCCAGTACTTC. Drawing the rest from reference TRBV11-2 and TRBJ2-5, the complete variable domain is EAGVAQSPRYKIIEKRQSVAFWCNPISGHATLYWYQQILGQGPKLLIQFQNNGVVDDSQLPKDRFSAERLKGVDSTLKIQPAKLEDSAVYLCASSLSAGRETQYFGPGTRLLVL.

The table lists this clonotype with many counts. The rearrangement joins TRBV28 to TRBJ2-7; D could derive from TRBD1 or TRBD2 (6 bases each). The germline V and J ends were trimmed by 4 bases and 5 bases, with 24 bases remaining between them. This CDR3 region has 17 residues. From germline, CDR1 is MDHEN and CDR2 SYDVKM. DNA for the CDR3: TGTGCCAGCAGTTCCCAGACAGGTAGGGGGGCGGGCGACGAGCAGTACTTC. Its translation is CASSSQTGRGAGDEQYF. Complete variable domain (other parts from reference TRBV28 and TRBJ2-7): DVKVTQSSRYLVKRTGEKVFLECVQDMDHENMFWYRQDPGLGLRLIYFSYDVKMKEKGDIPEGYSVSREKKERFSLILESASTNQTSMYLCASSSQTGRGAGDEQYFGPGTRLTVT.

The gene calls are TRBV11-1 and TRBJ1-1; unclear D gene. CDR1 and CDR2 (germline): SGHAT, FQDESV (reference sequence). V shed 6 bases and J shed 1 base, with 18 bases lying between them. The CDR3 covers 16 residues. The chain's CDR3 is CASRSPDKNGNTEAFF. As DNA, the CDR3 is TGTGCCAGCAGAAGCCCCGACAAGAACGGGAACACTGAAGCTTTCTTT. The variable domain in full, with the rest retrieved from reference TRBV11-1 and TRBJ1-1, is EAEVAQSPRYKITEKSQAVAFWCDPISGHATLYWYRQILGQGPELLVQFQDESVVDDSQLPKDRFSAERLKGVDSTLKIQPAELGDSAMYLCASRSPDKNGNTEAFFGQGTRLTVV.

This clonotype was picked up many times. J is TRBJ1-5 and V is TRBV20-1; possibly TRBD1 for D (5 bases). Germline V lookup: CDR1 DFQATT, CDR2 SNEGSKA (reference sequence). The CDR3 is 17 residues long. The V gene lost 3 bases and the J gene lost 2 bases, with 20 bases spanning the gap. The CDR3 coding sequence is TGCAGTGCTAGGGCTTTACACTCTGGAGGGGGCAATCAGCCCCAGCATTTT. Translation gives CSARALHSGGGNQPQHF.

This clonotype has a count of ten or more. This chain's CDR3 is CASKTGITEAFF. For the CDR3, the DNA is TGTGCCAGTAAAACAGGGATCACTGAAGCTTTCTTT. This chain connects TRBV18 to TRBJ1-1; the D gene is possibly TRBD1 (6 bases). The CDR3 length is 12 residues. Germline V gene data show CDR1 as KGHSH and CDR2 as LQKENI. Trimming cost V 9 bases and J 4 bases, with 12 bases left between them.

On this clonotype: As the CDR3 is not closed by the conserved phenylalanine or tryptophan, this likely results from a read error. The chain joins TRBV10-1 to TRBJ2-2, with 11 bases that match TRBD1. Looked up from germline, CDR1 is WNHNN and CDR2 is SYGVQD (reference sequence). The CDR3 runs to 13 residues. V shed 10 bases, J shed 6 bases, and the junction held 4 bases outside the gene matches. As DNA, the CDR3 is TGCGCCACCGGACAGGGGGCGTCCGGGGAGCTGTTTTCT. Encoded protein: CATGQGASGELFS.

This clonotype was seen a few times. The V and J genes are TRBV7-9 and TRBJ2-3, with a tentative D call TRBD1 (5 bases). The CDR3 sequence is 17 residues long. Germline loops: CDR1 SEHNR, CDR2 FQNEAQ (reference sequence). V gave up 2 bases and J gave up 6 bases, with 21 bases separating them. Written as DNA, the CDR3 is TGTGCCAGCAGCTTATTTCCGAATCAGGGTGGAGCGGATACGCAGTATTTT. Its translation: CASSLFPNQGGADTQYF.

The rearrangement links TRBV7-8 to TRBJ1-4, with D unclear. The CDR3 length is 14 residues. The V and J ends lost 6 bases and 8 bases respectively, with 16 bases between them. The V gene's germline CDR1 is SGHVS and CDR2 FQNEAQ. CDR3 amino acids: CASRPRRDGEKLFF. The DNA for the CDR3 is TGTGCCAGCAGACCCAGACGGGATGGGGAAAAACTGTTTTTT.

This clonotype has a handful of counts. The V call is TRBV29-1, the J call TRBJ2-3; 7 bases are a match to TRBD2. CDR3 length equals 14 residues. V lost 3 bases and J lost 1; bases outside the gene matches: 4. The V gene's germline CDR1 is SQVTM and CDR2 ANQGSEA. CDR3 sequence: CSVDSGGGTDTQYF. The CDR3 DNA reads TGCAGCGTTGACTCGGGAGGAGGCACAGATACGCAGTATTTT.

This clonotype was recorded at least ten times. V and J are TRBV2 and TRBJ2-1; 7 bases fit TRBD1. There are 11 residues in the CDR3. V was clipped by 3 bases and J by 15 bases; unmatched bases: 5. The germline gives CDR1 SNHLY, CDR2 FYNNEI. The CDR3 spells CASSEGQNLFF. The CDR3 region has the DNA TGTGCCAGCAGTGAGGGACAGAATCTGTTCTTC.

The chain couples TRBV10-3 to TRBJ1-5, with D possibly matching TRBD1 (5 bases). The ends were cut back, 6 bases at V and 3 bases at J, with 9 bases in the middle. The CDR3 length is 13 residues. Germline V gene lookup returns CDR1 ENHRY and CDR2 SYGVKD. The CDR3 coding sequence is TGTGCCATCAGCCGGACACTCAATCAGCCCCAGCATTTT. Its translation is CAISRTLNQPQHF.

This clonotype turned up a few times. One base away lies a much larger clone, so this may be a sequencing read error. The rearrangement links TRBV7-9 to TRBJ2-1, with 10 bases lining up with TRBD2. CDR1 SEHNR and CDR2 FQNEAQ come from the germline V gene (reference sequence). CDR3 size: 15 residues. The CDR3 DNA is TGTGCCAGCAGCCCTACGGTAGCGGGGGGAGATGAGCAGTGCTTC. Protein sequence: CASSPTVAGGDEQCF.

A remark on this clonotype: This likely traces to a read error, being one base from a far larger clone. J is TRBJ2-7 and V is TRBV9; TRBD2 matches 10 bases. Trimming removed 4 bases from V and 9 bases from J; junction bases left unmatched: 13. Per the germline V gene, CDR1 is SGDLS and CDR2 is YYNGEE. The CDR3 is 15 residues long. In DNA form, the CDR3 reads TGTGCCAGCAGCCAAGATCGGACTAGCGGTCTTGGGCAGTACTTC. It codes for CASSQDRTSGLGQYF.

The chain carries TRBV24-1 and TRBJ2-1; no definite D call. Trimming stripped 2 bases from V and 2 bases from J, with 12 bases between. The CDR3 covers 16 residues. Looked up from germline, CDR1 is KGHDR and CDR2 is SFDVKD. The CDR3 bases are TGTGCCACCAGTGATTGGACGGGCCACCCCTACAATGAGCAGTTCTTC. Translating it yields CATSDWTGHPYNEQFF.

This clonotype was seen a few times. The DNA for the CDR3 is TGTGCCAGCAGTCCTCAGGGGGACACCGGGGAGCTGTTTTTT. It is translated as CASSPQGDTGELFF. J is TRBJ2-2 and V is TRBV6-1; 7 bases line up with TRBD1. The CDR3 length is 14 residues. V was clipped by 5 bases and J by 3 bases; unmatched bases: 3. Germline CDR1 MNHNS, CDR2 SASEGT.

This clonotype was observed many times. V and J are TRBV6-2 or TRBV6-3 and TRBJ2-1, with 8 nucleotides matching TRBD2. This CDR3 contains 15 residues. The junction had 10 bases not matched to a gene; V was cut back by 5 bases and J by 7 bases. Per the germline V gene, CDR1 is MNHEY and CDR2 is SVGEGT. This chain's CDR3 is CASSPLGGRWNEQFF. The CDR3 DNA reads TGTGCCAGCAGTCCCTTAGGCGGGAGGTGGAATGAGCAGTTCTTC.

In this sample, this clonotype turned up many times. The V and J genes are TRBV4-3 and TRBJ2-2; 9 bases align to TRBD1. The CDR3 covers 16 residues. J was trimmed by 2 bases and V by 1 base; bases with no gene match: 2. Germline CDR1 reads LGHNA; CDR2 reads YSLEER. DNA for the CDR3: TGCGCCAGCAGCCAAGGGACAGGGGTTAACACCGGGGAGCTGTTTTTT. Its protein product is CASSQGTGVNTGELFF.

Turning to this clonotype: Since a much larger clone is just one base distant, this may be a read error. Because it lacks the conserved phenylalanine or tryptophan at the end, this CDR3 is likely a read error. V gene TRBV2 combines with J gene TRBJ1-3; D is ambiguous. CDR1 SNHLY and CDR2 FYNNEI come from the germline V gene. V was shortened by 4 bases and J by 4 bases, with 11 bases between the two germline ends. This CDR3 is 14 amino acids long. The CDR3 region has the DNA TGTGCCAGCAGTGGACCGGCAATCGGAAACACCATATATCTT. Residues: CASSGPAIGNTIYL.

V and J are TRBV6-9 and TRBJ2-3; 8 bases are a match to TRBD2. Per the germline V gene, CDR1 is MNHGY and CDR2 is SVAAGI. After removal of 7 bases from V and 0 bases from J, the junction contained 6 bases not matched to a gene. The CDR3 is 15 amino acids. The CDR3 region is CASNYPSGSTDTQYF. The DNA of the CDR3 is TGTGCCAGCAATTACCCTAGCGGGAGCACAGATACGCAGTATTTT.